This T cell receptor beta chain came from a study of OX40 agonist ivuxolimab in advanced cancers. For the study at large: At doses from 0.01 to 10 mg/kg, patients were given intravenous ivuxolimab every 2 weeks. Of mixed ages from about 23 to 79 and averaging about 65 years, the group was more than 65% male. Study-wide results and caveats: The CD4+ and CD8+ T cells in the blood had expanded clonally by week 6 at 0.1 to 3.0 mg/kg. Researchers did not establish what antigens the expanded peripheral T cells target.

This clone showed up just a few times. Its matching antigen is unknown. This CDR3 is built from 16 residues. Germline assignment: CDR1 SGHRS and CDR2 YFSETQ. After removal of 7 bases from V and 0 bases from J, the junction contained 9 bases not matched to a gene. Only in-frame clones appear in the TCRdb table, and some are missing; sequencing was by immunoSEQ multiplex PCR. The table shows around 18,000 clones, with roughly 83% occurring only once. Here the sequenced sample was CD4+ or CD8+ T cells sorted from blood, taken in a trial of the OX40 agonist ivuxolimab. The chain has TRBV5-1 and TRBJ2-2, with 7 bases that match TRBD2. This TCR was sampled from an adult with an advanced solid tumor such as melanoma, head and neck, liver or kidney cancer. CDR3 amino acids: CASHDRAGPNTGELFF. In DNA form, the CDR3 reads TGCGCCAGCCATGATCGAGCGGGGCCGAACACCGGGGAGCTGTTTTTT. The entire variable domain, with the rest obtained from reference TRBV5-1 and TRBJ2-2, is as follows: KAGVTQTPRYLIKTRGQQVTLSCSPISGHRSVSWYQQTPGQGLQFLFEYFSETQRNKGNFPGRFSGRQFSNSRSEMNVSTLELGDSALYLCASHDRAGPNTGELFFGEGSRLTVL.